These 3 T cell receptor beta chains share one sample of origin, sequenced in a study of blood T cell repertoires in COVID-19. The assay was immunoSEQ multiplex PCR, and TCRdb's table has in-frame clones only and misses some. The sample has roughly 240,000 clones; 86% are singletons. Sequences were obtained from PBMCs or T cells enriched from blood (not recorded which). The receptors shown here come from a woman aged 45-65 years who had recovered from COVID-19.

The V and J genes are TRBV18 and TRBJ1-2; 10 bases line up with TRBD1. This CDR3 contains 15 residues. Trimming took 6 bases from V and 8 from J; bases not matched to a gene: 12. Germline V gene data show CDR1 as KGHSH and CDR2 as LQKENI. As DNA, the CDR3 is TGTGCCAGCTCGATCGGGACAGGGGTGGTCGGAGGCTACACCTTC. Its translation is CASSIGTGVVGGYTF.

This clone was picked up one time. The gene calls are TRBV27 and TRBJ1-5, with a weak D call TRBD1 (5 bases). The germline V gene encodes CDR1 MNHEY and CDR2 SMNVEV (reference sequence). The V end lost 5 bases, the J end lost 4 bases, and 21 bases lay between the germline ends. The CDR3 spans 17 residues. CDR3: CASSSLGRTKLNQPQHF. The DNA for the CDR3 is TGTGCCAGCAGTAGTTTAGGGCGGACAAAGCTTAATCAGCCCCAGCATTTT.

This clone was counted a few times. The genes are TRBV30 and TRBJ2-2; weak D call: TRBD1 (6 bases). Trimming took off 4 bases at V and 5 bases at J, with 17 bases between the two ends. CDR1 and CDR2 from the germline V gene are GTSNPN and SVGIG (reference sequence). The CDR3 has 15 residues. The CDR3 region is CAWTRGRSETGELFF. DNA for the CDR3: TGTGCCTGGACCAGGGGCCGCTCGGAGACCGGGGAGCTGTTTTTT.